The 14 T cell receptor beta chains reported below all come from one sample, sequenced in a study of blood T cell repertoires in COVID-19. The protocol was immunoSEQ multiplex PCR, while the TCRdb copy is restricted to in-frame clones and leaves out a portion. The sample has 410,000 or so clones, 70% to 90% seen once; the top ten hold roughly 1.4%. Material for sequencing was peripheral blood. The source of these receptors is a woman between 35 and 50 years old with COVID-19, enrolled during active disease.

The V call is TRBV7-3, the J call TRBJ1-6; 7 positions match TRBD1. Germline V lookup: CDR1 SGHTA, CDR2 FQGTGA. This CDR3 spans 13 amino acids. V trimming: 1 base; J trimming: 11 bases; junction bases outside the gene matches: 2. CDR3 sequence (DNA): TGTGCCAGCAGCTTAAGGGACAGAGCACCCCTCCACTTT. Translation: CASSLRDRAPLHF.

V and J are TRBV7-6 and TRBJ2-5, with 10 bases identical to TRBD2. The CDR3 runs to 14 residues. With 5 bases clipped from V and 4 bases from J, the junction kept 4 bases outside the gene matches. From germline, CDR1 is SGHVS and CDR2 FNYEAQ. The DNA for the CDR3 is TGTGCCAGCAGCATCGCTAGCGGGGGAGAGACCCAGTACTTC. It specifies CASSIASGGETQYF. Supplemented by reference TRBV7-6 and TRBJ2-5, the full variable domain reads GAGVSQSPRYKVTKRGQDVALRCDPISGHVSLYWYRQALGQGPEFLTYFNYEAQQDKSGLPNDRFSAERPEGSISTLTIQRTEQRDSAMYRCASSIASGGETQYFGPGTRLLVL.

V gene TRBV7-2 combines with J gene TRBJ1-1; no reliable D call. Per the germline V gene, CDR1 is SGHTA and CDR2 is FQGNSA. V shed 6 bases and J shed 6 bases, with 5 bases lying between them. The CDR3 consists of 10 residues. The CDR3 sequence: CASRGSEAFF. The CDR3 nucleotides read TGTGCCAGCAGGGGCTCTGAAGCTTTCTTT.

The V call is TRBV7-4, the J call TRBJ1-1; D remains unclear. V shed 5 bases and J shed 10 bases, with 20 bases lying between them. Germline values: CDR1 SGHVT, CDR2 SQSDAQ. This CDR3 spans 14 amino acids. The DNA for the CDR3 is TGTGCCAGCAGCCCGCTACGCCGGGTCGATATAGCTTTCTTT. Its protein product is CASSPLRRVDIAFF.

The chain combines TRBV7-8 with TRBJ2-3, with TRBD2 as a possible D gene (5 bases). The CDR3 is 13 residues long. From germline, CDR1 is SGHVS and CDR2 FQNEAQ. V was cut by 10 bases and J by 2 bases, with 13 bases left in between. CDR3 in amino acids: CATNTGNTDTQYF. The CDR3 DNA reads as TGTGCCACGAATACCGGGAACACAGATACGCAGTATTTT.

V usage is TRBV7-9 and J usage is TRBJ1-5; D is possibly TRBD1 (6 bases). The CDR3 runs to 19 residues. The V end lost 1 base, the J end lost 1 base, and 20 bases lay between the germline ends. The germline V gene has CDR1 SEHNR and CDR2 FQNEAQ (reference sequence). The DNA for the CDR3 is TGTGCCAGCAGCTTAGAGGGAGTCGGAGGCAGGGGAAGCAATCAGCCCCAGCATTTT. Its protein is CASSLEGVGGRGSNQPQHF.

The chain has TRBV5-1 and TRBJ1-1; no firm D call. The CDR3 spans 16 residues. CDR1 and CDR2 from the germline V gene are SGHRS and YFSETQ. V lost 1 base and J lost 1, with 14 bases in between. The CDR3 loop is CASSLLGVGQNTEAFF. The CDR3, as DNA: TGCGCCAGCAGCTTGTTGGGAGTCGGGCAGAACACTGAAGCTTTCTTT.

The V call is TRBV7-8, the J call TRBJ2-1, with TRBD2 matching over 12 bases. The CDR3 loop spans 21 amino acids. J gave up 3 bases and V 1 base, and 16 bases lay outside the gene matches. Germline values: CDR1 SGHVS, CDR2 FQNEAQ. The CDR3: CASSLVSLAGGTSSVYNEQFF. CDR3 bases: TGTGCCAGCAGCTTAGTTAGCCTAGCGGGAGGGACTAGCTCAGTCTACAATGAGCAGTTCTTC.

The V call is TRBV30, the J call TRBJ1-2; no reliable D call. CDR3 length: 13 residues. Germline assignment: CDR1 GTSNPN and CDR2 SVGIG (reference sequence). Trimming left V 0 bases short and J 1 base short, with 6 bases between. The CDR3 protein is CAWSVRGNYGYTF. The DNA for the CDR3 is TGTGCCTGGAGTGTACGGGGTAACTATGGCTACACCTTC.

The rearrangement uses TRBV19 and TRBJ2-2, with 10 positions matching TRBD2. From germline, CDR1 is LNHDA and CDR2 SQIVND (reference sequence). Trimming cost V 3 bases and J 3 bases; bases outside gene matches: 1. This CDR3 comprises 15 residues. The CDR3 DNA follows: TGTGCCAGTAGTATTCTAGCGGGAGACACCGGGGAGCTGTTTTTT. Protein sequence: CASSILAGDTGELFF.

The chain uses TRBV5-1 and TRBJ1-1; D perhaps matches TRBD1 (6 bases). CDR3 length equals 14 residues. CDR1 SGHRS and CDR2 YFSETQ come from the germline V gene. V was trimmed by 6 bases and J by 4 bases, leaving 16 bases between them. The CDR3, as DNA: TGCGCCAGCACCCGATCTACAGGGACCACTGAAGCTTTCTTT. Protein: CASTRSTGTTEAFF.

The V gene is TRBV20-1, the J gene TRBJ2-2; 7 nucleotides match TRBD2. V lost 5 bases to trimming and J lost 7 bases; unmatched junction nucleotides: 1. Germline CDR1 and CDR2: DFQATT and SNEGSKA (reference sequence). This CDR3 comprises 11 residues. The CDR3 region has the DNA TGCAGTGCTGGGGGGGGCGGGGAGCTGTTTTTT. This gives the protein CSAGGGGELFF.

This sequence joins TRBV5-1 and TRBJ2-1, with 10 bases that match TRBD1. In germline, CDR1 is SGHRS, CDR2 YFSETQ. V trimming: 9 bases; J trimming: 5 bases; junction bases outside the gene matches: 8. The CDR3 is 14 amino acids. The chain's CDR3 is CATKYGTGDNEQFF. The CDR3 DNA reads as TGCGCCACCAAGTACGGGACAGGGGACAATGAGCAGTTCTTC.

The CDR3: CASSRDTEAFF. As DNA, the CDR3 is TGTGCCAGCTCACGGGACACTGAAGCTTTCTTT. The chain couples TRBV3-1 (or the pseudogene TRBV3-2) to TRBJ1-1, with D unclear. The CDR3 is 11 residues long. The V and J ends lost 8 bases and 3 bases respectively, with 7 bases between them. The germline CDR1 and CDR2 sequences are LGHDT and YNNKEL (reference sequence).